The 8 T cell receptor beta chains below were found in one sample sequenced in a study of control samples from healthy donors and cancer patients. TCRdb's table, derived via immunoSEQ multiplex PCR, lists solely in-frame clones and lacks some. The profile shows 170,000 or so clones, over 85% of them singletons. The sequenced material came from blood. These receptors were obtained from a young man in good health.

V gene TRBV27 combines with J gene TRBJ2-7; D remains unclear. Germline CDR1 reads MNHEY; CDR2 reads SMNVEV (reference sequence). Trimming left V 0 bases short and J 5 bases short, with 14 bases between. The CDR3 consists of 15 residues. The CDR3 here is CASSLSISGIDEQYF. The CDR3 DNA is TGTGCCAGCAGTTTATCGATATCAGGAATCGACGAGCAGTACTTC.

The rearrangement uses TRBV4-2 and TRBJ2-7; no clear D gene. The V and J ends lost 2 bases and 0 bases respectively, with 5 bases between them. This CDR3 region has 13 residues. From germline, CDR1 is LGHNA and CDR2 YNFKEQ. The CDR3 loop reads CASSQPLSYEQYF. CDR3 DNA: TGTGCCAGCAGCCAACCTCTCTCCTACGAGCAGTACTTC.

The chain combines TRBV7-9 with TRBJ2-7; TRBD2 agrees at 8 bases. V lost 5 bases and J lost 4; bases outside the gene matches: 16. The CDR3 runs to 17 residues. From germline, CDR1 is SEHNR and CDR2 FQNEAQ (reference sequence). CDR3 nucleotide sequence: TGTGCCAGCAGCAATTTTAGGGCCAGCGGGGGCCCTTACGAGCAGTACTTC. Residues: CASSNFRASGGPYEQYF.

The chain links TRBV19 to TRBJ1-2; TRBD1 might be the D (6 bases). This CDR3 spans 13 amino acids. Trimming removed 7 bases from V and 6 bases from J, with 15 bases in between. The germline V gene has CDR1 LNHDA and CDR2 SQIVND (reference sequence). The DNA of the CDR3 is TGTGCCAGTACTGCACAGGGACGGGATGGCTACACCTTC. Translated, it gives CASTAQGRDGYTF.

This clone has a single count. The CDR3 coding sequence is TGTGCCAGCAGTGAAGCTGTAACAGCAACGAACACCGGGGAGCTGTTTTTT. Its protein is CASSEAVTATNTGELFF. The V call is TRBV2, the J call TRBJ2-2; no clear D gene. V was trimmed by 0 bases and J by 0 bases, leaving 11 bases between them. The CDR3 is 17 residues long. Germline V lookup: CDR1 SNHLY, CDR2 FYNNEI.

This rearrangement joins TRBV19 to TRBJ2-3; the match to TRBD2 covers 10 bases. Germline V gene data show CDR1 as LNHDA and CDR2 as SQIVND (reference sequence). The J segment lost 0 bases and the V segment lost 5 bases, leaving 8 bases of the junction unmatched. The CDR3 contains 17 residues. The CDR3 DNA reads as TGTGCCAGTAGTGGGCTAGCGGGGGTACCTAGCACAGATACGCAGTATTTT. Its translation: CASSGLAGVPSTDTQYF.

The V and J genes are TRBV15 and TRBJ2-2; D possibly corresponds to TRBD1 (6 bases). This CDR3 has 12 residues. Between the trimmed V and J ends, which lost 9 bases and 4 bases, there was a span of 9 bases. Germline CDR1 is LNHNV and CDR2 is YYDKDF (reference sequence). Here the CDR3 DNA reads TGTGCCACATGCAGGGGCACCGGGGAGCTGTTTTTT. This encodes CATCRGTGELFF.

This clone has just a few counts. V gene TRBV5-1 combines with J gene TRBJ2-2; 10 nucleotides line up with TRBD1. Germline V gives CDR1 SGHRS, CDR2 YFSETQ. The CDR3 runs to 15 residues. The trim removed 3 bases at V and 3 bases at J, leaving 2 bases unmatched. The CDR3 DNA reads as TGCGCCAGCAGCTCCGGGACAGGGGACACCGGGGAGCTGTTTTTT. This codes for CASSSGTGDTGELFF.